The clone carrying this T cell receptor beta chain was seen many times. This entry is derived from a study of T-cell reconstitution after alpha-beta-depleted transplantation in children. CDR3 length: 14 amino acids. The ends were cut back, 8 bases at V and 1 base at J, with 14 bases in the middle. Germline values: CDR1 MNHEY, CDR2 SVGAGI. Unique molecular identifiers featured in how the TCRbeta library was prepared. In TCRdb, the PCR reads were re-called with MiXCR into one record per CDR3 protein. The profile shows hundreds of thousands of distinct CDR3 sequences, roughly 10% of them singletons. The TCR was taken from a child younger than two with acute myeloid leukemia, due to receive a stem cell transplant. The chain joins TRBV6-5 to TRBJ1-1, with TRBD1 as a possible D gene (5 bases). Sequenced material: PBMCs, taken before TCRalphabeta/CD19-depleted stem cell transplant. The CDR3 here is CASRVWGGNTEAFF. In nucleotides, the CDR3 is TGTGCCAGCCGGGTGTGGGGGGGGAACACTGAAGCTTTCTTT.